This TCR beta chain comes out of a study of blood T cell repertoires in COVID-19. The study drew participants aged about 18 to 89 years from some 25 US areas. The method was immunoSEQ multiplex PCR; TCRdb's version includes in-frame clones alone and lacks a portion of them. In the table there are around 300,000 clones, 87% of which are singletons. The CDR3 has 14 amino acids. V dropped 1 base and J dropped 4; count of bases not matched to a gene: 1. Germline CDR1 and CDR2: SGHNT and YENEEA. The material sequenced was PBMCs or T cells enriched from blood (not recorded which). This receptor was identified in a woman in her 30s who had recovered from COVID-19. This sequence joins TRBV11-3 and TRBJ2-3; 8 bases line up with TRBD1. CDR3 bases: TGTGCCAGCAGCTTAGTACAGGGGGCAGATACGCAGTATTTT. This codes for CASSLVQGADTQYF. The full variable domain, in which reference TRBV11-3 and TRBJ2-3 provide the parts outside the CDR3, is EAGVVQSPRYKIIEKKQPVAFWCNPISGHNTLYWYLQNLGQGPELLIRYENEEAVDDSQLPKDRFSAERLKGVDSTLKIQPAELGDSAVYLCASSLVQGADTQYFGPGTRLTVL.